The clone carrying this T cell receptor (beta chain) appeared a few times. The antigen remains unidentified. TCRdb ran MiXCR on the reads and lists one entry per CDR3 protein. The sample has about 71,000 distinct CDR3 sequences; less than 25% are singletons. The data stem from a study of type 1 regulatory T cells. Turning to the study itself: T-allo10 is an in vitro-generated, Tr1-enriched CD4 T cell product specific for alloantigen. Overall study results and limits: Type 1 regulatory T cells had a more restricted TCR repertoire than non-type 1 regulatory T cells.

Per the germline V gene, CDR1 is LGHNA and CDR2 is YNFKEQ. The ends were cut back, 4 bases at V and 2 bases at J, with 15 bases in the middle. The CDR3 has 16 residues. The sequenced sample consisted of cultured type 1 regulatory T (Tr1) cells, either the whole culture or a sorted fraction (not recorded which). This sequence originates from a human donor in good health. This sequence joins TRBV4-2 and TRBJ2-1; possibly TRBD1 for D (6 bases). The CDR3 loop is CASSPQGRGTYNEQFF. The CDR3 DNA reads as TGTGCCAGCAGCCCGCAGGGGCGCGGAACCTACAATGAGCAGTTCTTC.